This T cell receptor (beta chain) emerged from a study of tumor-infiltrating lymphocytes in localized non-small cell lung cancer (dated by TCRdb to the early 2020s). Context from the whole study: The cohort included patients whose samples were collected after neoadjuvant chemotherapy, as well as both smokers and never-smokers and several histologies. In total, the ICON cohort consisted of over a hundred surgical patients with localized non-small cell lung cancer who had their tumors resected. Flow cytometry, multiplex immunofluorescence, RNA-seq, exome sequencing and proteomics were applied to the same patients as TCR sequencing, which was one of several integrated assays. For 50 to 55 patients, immunoSEQ T-cell fraction was compared between paired tumor and uninvolved lung. Each patient contributed resected tumor tissue and uninvolved lung tissue from the same patient, described as non-adjacent to the tumor. Broader findings and caveats from the paper: The TCR-derived T-cell fraction showed no difference between the flow cytometry-defined immunotypes IM1 (good prognosis) and IM2 (poor prognosis). Because assay coverage varied across patients depending on available tissue quantity, TCR sequencing was performed for only a subset of the cohort. Higher T cell infiltration in tumors than in uninvolved lung tissue was supported by TCRbeta sequencing, consistent with immunofluorescence CD3 counts. Because different pieces of the same tissue were used for different assays, technical variation could not be separated from intratumor heterogeneity.

This clone was counted a few times. The antigen it recognizes is unknown. Per-base qualities were not stored, and no clone one base away is much larger. The first patient joined ICON in early 2016, and enrollment wrapped up when the last patient was enrolled in September 2018. Fresh tumor and matched uninvolved tissue for in-depth immune analyses, including TCR sequencing, were collected from a subcohort of some 76 patients. TCR sequencing was performed on DNA isolated from bulk tissue, without cell sorting. The immunoSEQ assay used for TCR sequencing gave the T-cell fraction in both tumor and uninvolved lung tissue. The original methods were these. For survival analysis, patients were divided into high (upper tertile) and low (lower two tertiles) T-cell fraction groups, which were compared by log-rank test. Paired tumor versus uninvolved lung differences in T-cell fraction were tested with a signed-rank test. The table was pulled from immuneACCESS by TCRdb, which kept in-frame rearrangements only. Such tables lose some clones; where checked, under half of the loss comes from unresolved V genes, and the rest has no known cause. V and J calls and clone size follow that table, whereas D and trimming were derived from the DNA. Across this sample there are about 8,000 clones, with about three fifths seen only once. 10% to 15% of the sample is in the top ten clones.

Trimming takes 10 bases from V and 5 bases from J, and the germline ends sit 21 bases apart. The germline V gene provides CDR1 ENHRY and CDR2 SYGVKD. The CDR3 holds 14 amino acids from the cysteine to the phenylalanine. The CDR3 DNA has 42 bases and is translated from base 1. The specimen was uninvolved lung tissue not adjacent to the tumor. This TCR was recovered from a human donor with non-small cell lung cancer. The chain is encoded by TRBV10-3 joined to TRBJ2-7, and perhaps TRBD2 as D gene, on 6 matching bases. The CDR3 amino acid sequence is: CATSAGRDGDEQYF. The bases read TGTGCCACCTCGGCGGGGCGCGATGGGGACGAGCAGTACTTC.